This T cell receptor beta chain was sequenced during a study of radiation and T cells in renal cell carcinoma. Time point defined: baseline pretreatment blood. Treatment described: 15 Gy SBRT to primary tumor, nephrectomy 4 weeks later. The repertoire was sequenced with immunoSEQ multiplex PCR; TCRdb's copy has only in-frame clones and lacks some. The sample lists about 95,000 clones; approximately 86% were seen once. This clone was recorded only once. Germline loops: CDR1 SGHDT, CDR2 YYEEEE. The ends were cut back, 0 bases at V and 4 bases at J, with 13 bases in the middle. This CDR3 contains 15 residues.

The material sequenced was blood, taken from a patient whose treatment included radiotherapy and nephrectomy. The sequence was obtained from a man between 50 and 59 years old with renal cell carcinoma. The chain couples TRBV5-6 to TRBJ2-5; perhaps TRBD1 as D (7 bases). In DNA form, the CDR3 reads TGTGCCAGCAGCTTGGTGCAGGGGGGCGGAGAGACCCAGTACTTC. Its protein product is CASSLVQGGGETQYF. Drawing the rest from reference TRBV5-6 and TRBJ2-5, the complete variable domain is DAGVTQSPTHLIKTRGQQVTLRCSPKSGHDTVSWYQQALGQGPQFIFQYYEEEERQRGNFPDRFSGHQFPNYSSELNVNALLLGDSALYLCASSLVQGGGETQYFGPGTRLLVL.